The present T cell receptor beta chain was sequenced within a study of cytomegalovirus exposure and HLA in healthy donors. Notes on this clone: Antigen unknown.

General study results and limits: The majority of CMV-associated TCR beta chains were reported as apparently HLA-restricted in a later analysis. In a later analysis, specific HLA alleles were associated with 15,000 to 20,000 TCR beta sequences at a 0.05 false discovery rate.

The CDR3 contains 17 residues. Primers: 60 Vbeta forward and 13 Jbeta reverse. Sequencing was performed with immunoSEQ multiplex PCR; in TCRdb, only in-frame clones are kept and a portion is missing. The listing records over 55,000 clones. J is TRBJ2-5 and V is TRBV21-1; TRBD1 is the table's D call, not checked against the DNA. TRBV21-1 is marked as a pseudogene. The sequence came from a male donor in good health and CMV-seronegative. Input material: PBMCs. As DNA, the CDR3 is TGTGCCAGCAGCACTTACAGGACAGGGGCTCTGCCGGAGACCCAGTACTTC. The encoded protein is CASSTYRTGALPETQYF.